This entry describes one T cell receptor (beta chain). The data were obtained in a study of control samples from healthy donors and cancer patients. Trimming took 4 bases from V and 4 from J, leaving 19 bases between them. Germline V CDR1 and CDR2: MGHDK, SYGVNS. The CDR3 sequence is 16 residues long. TCRdb's copy holds only in-frame clones and misses some; the assay was immunoSEQ multiplex PCR. Of just over 150,000 clones listed, approximately 94% are singletons. V is TRBV25-1 and J is TRBJ1-2; D uncertain. Input material: blood. The source is a woman between 35 and 50 years old in good health. CDR3 in DNA: TGTGCCAGCAGTGGCAAAAAAACACCTTCTAGCTATGGCTACACCTTC. It translates to CASSGKKTPSSYGYTF.